The clone carrying this TCR beta chain was observed many times. Antigen: not known. An end of the junction differs from the germline gene, which may be a read error. The germline gives CDR1 SGHAT, CDR2 FQNNGV. This CDR3 has 16 amino acids. These data originate in a study of beta chain features in type 1 diabetes. Of the isolated RNA, all was reverse transcribed, and so the sequenced material was expressed TCRB transcripts. Sequencing used immunoSEQ multiplex PCR; TCRdb keeps in-frame clones, though not all of them. Altogether roughly 130,000 clones are present, 16% being singletons, with the ten largest covering approximately 2.2%. Study findings and constraints: TCRB CDR3 length was moderately but significantly reduced in all four CD4+ subsets of Type 1 diabetes patients.

Sequencing input: central memory CD4+ T cells from blood. V and J are TRBV11-2 and TRBJ1-4, with TRBD1 matching 11 bases. The sequence derives from a man aged 30-40 years with type 1 diabetes. The CDR3 loop is CASSPRQRGQGAPNSF. The DNA of the CDR3 is TGTGCCAGCAGCCCGCGTCAAAGAGGACAGGGGGCACCGAATTCGTTT.